Described below is a single T cell receptor (beta chain) sequence and its context. The sample is drawn from a study of blood T cell repertoires in COVID-19. Germline assignment: CDR1 MNHEY and CDR2 SVGEGT. V lost 5 bases to trimming and J lost 5 bases, with 18 bases between them. The CDR3 extends over 15 amino acids. Authors' processing steps: Quantification of nucleated cells was approximated via reference gene primer amplification. Measured with immunoSEQ multiplex PCR; TCRdb has only the in-frame clones, and not every one. The V and J calls and clone size were taken over from that table, and D and trimming were inferred from the DNA. The table shows 200,000 or so clones, with roughly 80% occurring only once.

The V gene is TRBV6-2 or TRBV6-3, the J gene TRBJ1-1; D is unresolved. The sample was peripheral blood. The TCR comes from a man in his 60s with COVID-19, enrolled during active disease. CDR3 coding DNA: TGTGCCAGCAGTCCACGATATGGAGGGAGGACTGAAGCTTTCTTT. Translation: CASSPRYGGRTEAFF.